This T cell receptor (beta chain) was found in a study of response to subunit inactivated influenza vaccine. Using its own MiXCR run on the RT-PCR reads, TCRdb lists one record per CDR3 protein. The repertoire consists of some 520,000 distinct CDR3 sequences, with about 15% occurring once and the leading ten covering roughly 3%. Study-level findings and limits: Authors suggested each seasonal flu vaccination may recruit only limited numbers of new T cells.

With 6 bases clipped from V and 4 bases from J, the junction kept 10 bases outside the gene matches. CDR3 length equals 15 residues. Germline CDR1 and CDR2: MDHEN and SYDVKM. On this clonotype: Its specificity is not known.

The input for sequencing was CD4+ T cells sorted from PBMCs, taken less than 25 months after vaccination. This chain connects TRBV28 to TRBJ2-3; 7 bases are a match to TRBD2. The receptor was derived from a man between 50 and 69 years old who received an inactivated influenza vaccine. CDR3 DNA sequence: TGTGCCAGCAGCCTCCTCGGGGGGTGGTCAGATACGCAGTATTTT. Encoded protein: CASSLLGGWSDTQYF.